These 14 T cell receptor beta chains were sequenced from one sample in a study of CD8 T cells in Susac syndrome. The RNA input was about 0.5 to 1 ug, and it was reverse transcribed with random hexamers. A single record per CDR3 protein comes from TCRdb applying MiXCR to the immunoSEQ multiplex PCR reads. The table includes around 79,000 distinct CDR3 sequences, 94% detected once. Sequenced sample: CD8+ T cells from PBMCs. The receptors originated from a human donor with Susac syndrome.

V gene TRBV28 combines with J gene TRBJ1-1, with 9 nucleotides matching TRBD1. The CDR3 sequence is 16 residues long. With V trimmed by 3 bases and J by 6 bases, 11 bases remained unmatched. Germline V gives CDR1 MDHEN, CDR2 SYDVKM. CDR3 DNA sequence: TGTGCCAGCAGTTTCCCTACCGGGACAGGGTTCCCTGAAGCTTTCTTT. Amino acid sequence: CASSFPTGTGFPEAFF.

The chain recombines TRBV6-2 or TRBV6-3 with TRBJ2-7; D possibly corresponds to TRBD1 (6 bases). Per the germline V gene, CDR1 is MNHEY and CDR2 is SVGEGT. V lost 4 bases, J lost 5 bases, and 18 bases lay in between. CDR3 length: 15 residues. The CDR3 DNA reads TGTGCCAGCAGTTGGGCGAACAGGGTGATGGACGAGCAGTACTTC. Protein sequence: CASSWANRVMDEQYF.

This sequence joins TRBV25-1 and TRBJ1-2, with 9 bases lining up with TRBD1. This CDR3 contains 15 residues. Germline-derived CDR1 and CDR2 are MGHDK and SYGVNS. Trimming took 5 bases from V and 3 from J; bases not matched to a gene: 7. The CDR3 nucleotides are TGTGCCAGCAGTCCCCGGGACAGGGCCTACTATGGCTACACCTTC. Its translation: CASSPRDRAYYGYTF.

The chain carries TRBV29-1 and TRBJ2-7; D is perhaps TRBD1 (6 bases). The length of the CDR3 is 14 residues. Germline lookup yields CDR1 SQVTM and CDR2 ANQGSEA. V was pared by 6 bases and J by 0 bases, with 15 bases between. The CDR3 bases are TGCAGCGTGTCAGGGGTTTTGGGCTCCTACGAGCAGTACTTC. Its translation: CSVSGVLGSYEQYF.

Of note for this clonotype: Sequence at one end of the junction differs from germline and may be a read error. The chain uses TRBV28 and TRBJ1-2; D perhaps matches TRBD1 (6 bases). CDR1 is MDHEN and CDR2 is SYDVKM in the germline V gene. This CDR3 comprises 16 residues. The CDR3 loop reads CASSPLTGHPNIYGSF. CDR3 in DNA: TGTGCCAGCAGTCCCCTTACAGGGCATCCCAACATCTATGGCTCCTTC.

The chain recombines TRBV24-1 with TRBJ1-5; D remains unclear. Trimming took 10 bases from V and 5 from J, leaving 20 bases between them. The CDR3 extends over 15 amino acids. Germline V gene sequence: CDR1 KGHDR, CDR2 SFDVKD. The CDR3 DNA reads TGTGCCACGCGGAAGGGCCGAAGCGGGGATCAGCCCCAGCATTTT. Translating it yields CATRKGRSGDQPQHF.

This clonotype came up a few times. Here the CDR3 reads CASSTRGRDIQYF. The DNA of the CDR3 is TGTGCCAGCAGCACCAGGGGGCGGGACATTCAGTACTTC. The chain joins TRBV7-8 to TRBJ2-4, with 8 bases that match TRBD1. This CDR3 has 13 residues. Germline V gene sequence: CDR1 SGHVS, CDR2 FQNEAQ. V shed 5 bases and J 8 bases; nucleotides not matched to a gene: 5.

The chain recombines TRBV11-2 with TRBJ2-7; D remains unclear. This CDR3 has 13 amino acids. Trimming cost V 4 bases and J 1 base, with 8 bases left between them. Germline CDR1 SGHAT, CDR2 FQNNGV. The DNA for the CDR3 is TGTGCCAGCAGCTACAGAGAGTCCTACGAGCAGTACTTC. This codes for CASSYRESYEQYF.

The table lists this clonotype with a few counts. CDR3 nucleotide sequence: TGTGCCAGCAGTGAGACTAGCGGGGGCACAGATACGCAGTATTTT. Protein: CASSETSGGTDTQYF. V gene TRBV2 combines with J gene TRBJ2-3; 11 nucleotides line up with TRBD2. This CDR3 has 15 residues. Germline V gene data show CDR1 as SNHLY and CDR2 as FYNNEI. J lost 1 base, V lost 3 bases, and 0 bases had no gene match.

A single count supports this clonotype. The chain combines TRBV7-8 with TRBJ2-5; 11 bases match TRBD2. The CDR3 length is 15 residues. Germline V CDR1 and CDR2: SGHVS, FQNEAQ. V lost 0 bases, J lost 5 bases, and 2 bases stayed unmatched. The CDR3 region is CASSLARLAGETQYF. The CDR3 nucleotides read TGTGCCAGCAGCTTAGCGCGACTAGCGGGGGAGACCCAGTACTTC.

The chain joins TRBV9 to TRBJ1-5, with a tentative D call TRBD1 (5 bases). Germline values: CDR1 SGDLS, CDR2 YYNGEE. The CDR3 runs 14 residues. Trimming removed 3 bases at V and 8 bases at J, with 15 bases between. The DNA for the CDR3 is TGTGCCAGCAGCGCGCAGGGCCGGGGGGAGCCCCAGCATTTT. Its protein is CASSAQGRGEPQHF.

The V and J genes are TRBV6-5 and TRBJ1-4; TRBD1 aligns across 11 bases. This CDR3 comprises 15 residues. Germline CDR1 and CDR2: MNHEY and SVGAGI. V shed 3 bases and J 7 bases; nucleotides not matched to a gene: 4. The CDR3 loop reads CASSYSGTGGEKLFF. The CDR3 nucleotides are TGTGCCAGCAGTTATTCCGGGACAGGGGGTGAAAAACTGTTTTTT.

In its sample, this clonotype was seen once. The gene calls are TRBV10-3 and TRBJ2-4, with 8 bases lining up with TRBD2. Unmatched junction bases numbered 5, after V lost 6 bases and J lost 4 bases. CDR1 ENHRY and CDR2 SYGVKD come from the germline V gene. This CDR3 is built from 14 residues. The CDR3 nucleotides are TGTGCCATCAGGTCCGGGACTAGAAAAAACATTCAGTACTTC. Translation: CAIRSGTRKNIQYF.

V gene TRBV11-1 combines with J gene TRBJ2-7; either TRBD1 or TRBD2 may fit D (5 bases each). V lost 6 bases and J lost 2, with 11 bases in between. In germline, CDR1 is SGHAT, CDR2 FQDESV (reference sequence). This CDR3 is built from 13 residues. This chain's CDR3 is CASSWDLAYEQYF. Here the CDR3 DNA reads TGTGCCAGCAGTTGGGACCTTGCCTACGAGCAGTACTTC.